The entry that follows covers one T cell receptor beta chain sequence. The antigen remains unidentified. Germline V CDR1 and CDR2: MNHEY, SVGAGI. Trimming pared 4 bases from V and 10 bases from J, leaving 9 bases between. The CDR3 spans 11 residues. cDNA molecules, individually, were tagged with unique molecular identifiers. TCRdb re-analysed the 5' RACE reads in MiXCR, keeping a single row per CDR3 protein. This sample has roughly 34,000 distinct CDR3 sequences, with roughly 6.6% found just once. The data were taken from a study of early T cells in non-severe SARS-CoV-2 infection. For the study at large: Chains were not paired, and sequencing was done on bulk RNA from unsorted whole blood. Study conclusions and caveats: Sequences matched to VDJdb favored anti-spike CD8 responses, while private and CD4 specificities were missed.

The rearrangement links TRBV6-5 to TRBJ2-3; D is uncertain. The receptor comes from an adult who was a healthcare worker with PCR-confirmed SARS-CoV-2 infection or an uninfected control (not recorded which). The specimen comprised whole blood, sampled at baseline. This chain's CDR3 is CASSSFPAQYF. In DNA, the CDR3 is TGTGCCAGCAGTTCGTTCCCAGCGCAGTATTTT.